The 20 T cell receptor beta chains reported below all come from one sample, sequenced in a study of shared clonotypes between healthy human individuals. Naive CD8 cells lacked CD45RO and underwent positive selection for CCR7, leaving out terminally differentiated effector memory CD45RA+ cells. TCRdb's copy holds only in-frame clones and misses some; the assay was immunoSEQ multiplex PCR. The sample comprises under 1 million clones, around 96% of which are singletons, and around 0.21% rests with the top ten. The sequenced material came from naive CD8+ T cells sorted from blood. These receptors originate from a man under 40 in good health.

The CDR3 nucleotides read TGTGCCAGCAGTTTGAACTACAATGAGCAGTTCTTC. Protein: CASSLNYNEQFF. This chain uses TRBV27 with TRBJ2-1; D ambiguous. The CDR3 runs to 12 residues. Germline CDR1 is MNHEY and CDR2 is SMNVEV (reference sequence). V lost 3 bases and J lost 3, with 3 bases in between.

V gene TRBV6-1 combines with J gene TRBJ2-1; 12 bases fit TRBD1. Trimming removed 4 bases from V and 0 bases from J; junction bases left unmatched: 10. The CDR3 runs 19 residues. CDR1 and CDR2 (germline): MNHNS, SASEGT. The CDR3: CASSGDRGPVTLSYNEQFF. The CDR3 region has the DNA TGTGCCAGCAGTGGGGACAGGGGGCCTGTTACCCTCTCCTACAATGAGCAGTTCTTC.

This clone is a singleton in its sample. The chain combines TRBV30 with TRBJ2-3; 9 nucleotides line up with TRBD2. Germline V gene sequence: CDR1 GTSNPN, CDR2 SVGIG (reference sequence). The V segment lost 5 bases and the J segment 4 bases; nucleotides outside the gene matches: 7. The CDR3 has 14 amino acids. The CDR3 loop reads CAWRLGTSPDTQYF. In nucleotides, the CDR3 is TGTGCCTGGCGCCTTGGGACTAGCCCAGATACGCAGTATTTT.

The chain joins TRBV11-2 to TRBJ2-7; 11 nucleotides agree with TRBD2. J was trimmed by 4 bases and V by 1 base; bases with no gene match: 9. The CDR3 covers 17 residues. Germline V CDR1 and CDR2: SGHAT, FQNNGV. The CDR3 nucleotides read TGTGCCAGCAGCTTAGGCCCTGCACTAGCGGGAGATTACGAGCAGTACTTC. It encodes CASSLGPALAGDYEQYF.

This clone was recorded only once. The rearrangement joins TRBV30 to TRBJ2-3; D is ambiguous. The ends were cut back, 3 bases at V and 5 bases at J, with 12 bases in the middle. Germline-derived CDR1 and CDR2 are GTSNPN and SVGIG (reference sequence). The CDR3 is made up of 13 amino acids. In DNA form, the CDR3 reads TGTGCCTGGAGCCGAGAAAAAATAGATACGCAGTATTTT. Translating it yields CAWSREKIDTQYF.

The rearrangement uses TRBV10-2 and TRBJ2-5, with 8 bases matching TRBD2. Trimming removed 11 bases from V and 7 bases from J; junction bases left unmatched: 15. This CDR3 has 14 residues. The germline V gene has CDR1 WSHSY and CDR2 SAAADI. CDR3 in amino acids: CAAGGGRGTGTQYF. CDR3 sequence (DNA): TGCGCCGCGGGGGGCGGACGCGGGACGGGGACCCAGTACTTC.

This chain's CDR3 is CASSFGGEKLFF. The CDR3 region has the DNA TGTGCCAGCAGCTTTGGAGGTGAAAAACTGTTTTTT. The rearrangement uses TRBV7-9 and TRBJ1-4; no clear D gene. The ends were cut back, 3 bases at V and 7 bases at J, with 6 bases in the middle. Looked up from germline, CDR1 is SEHNR and CDR2 is FQNEAQ (reference sequence). The CDR3 extends over 12 amino acids.

The chain carries TRBV7-8 and TRBJ2-7; 10 bases align to TRBD1. Trimming took 4 bases from V and 7 from J; bases not matched to a gene: 7. This CDR3 contains 14 residues. CDR1 and CDR2 (germline): SGHVS, FQNEAQ. CDR3: CASSSRQGALEQYF. Written as DNA, the CDR3 is TGTGCCAGCAGCTCCCGACAGGGGGCATTGGAGCAGTACTTC.

J is TRBJ2-7 and V is TRBV30; TRBD1 or TRBD2 may be the D gene (7 bases each). V was pared by 3 bases and J by 3 bases, with 12 bases between. Germline V gene data show CDR1 as GTSNPN and CDR2 as SVGIG (reference sequence). The CDR3 sequence is 13 residues long. The CDR3 DNA reads TGTGCCTGGAGCCCAGGGGGGGGCTACGAGCAGTACTTC. Its protein product is CAWSPGGGYEQYF.

The rearrangement uses TRBV5-6 and TRBJ2-3; no definite D call. V lost 4 bases to trimming and J lost 3 bases, with 6 bases between them. Germline loops: CDR1 SGHDT, CDR2 YYEEEE. CDR3 length equals 12 residues. Here the CDR3 reads CASSRYTDTQYF. The CDR3 nucleotides are TGTGCCAGCAGCCGCTATACAGATACGCAGTATTTT. Full variable domain (remainder filled in from reference TRBV5-6 and TRBJ2-3): DAGVTQSPTHLIKTRGQQVTLRCSPKSGHDTVSWYQQALGQGPQFIFQYYEEEERQRGNFPDRFSGHQFPNYSSELNVNALLLGDSALYLCASSRYTDTQYFGPGTRLTVL.

The V and J genes are TRBV11-3 and TRBJ2-7, with a possible D match to TRBD2 (5 bases). Trimming took 4 bases from V and 5 from J, leaving 18 bases between them. The germline CDR1 and CDR2 sequences are SGHNT and YENEEA. This CDR3 has 15 residues. The CDR3, as DNA: TGTGCCAGCAGCTCCTCGCGACGGAGGCCCCACGAGCAGTACTTC. It encodes CASSSSRRRPHEQYF.

This clone was recorded a few times. The genes are TRBV9 and TRBJ2-2; D is unresolved. The V gene's germline CDR1 is SGDLS and CDR2 YYNGEE. With 0 bases removed from V and 4 bases from J, the gap between germline ends came to 4 bases. The CDR3 extends over 13 amino acids. In DNA, the CDR3 is TGTGCCAGCAGCGTAGATAGCACCGGGGAGCTGTTTTTT. Encoded protein: CASSVDSTGELFF.

The chain joins TRBV28 to TRBJ1-5; D unresolved. From germline, CDR1 is MDHEN and CDR2 SYDVKM. V was clipped by 6 bases and J by 0 bases, with 15 bases between them. There are 16 residues in the CDR3. The CDR3 protein is CASSSPRRSSNQPQHF. CDR3 coding DNA: TGTGCCAGCAGCTCGCCCAGACGTAGTAGCAATCAGCCCCAGCATTTT. The full variable domain, completed using reference TRBV28 and TRBJ1-5, is DVKVTQSSRYLVKRTGEKVFLECVQDMDHENMFWYRQDPGLGLRLIYFSYDVKMKEKGDIPEGYSVSREKKERFSLILESASTNQTSMYLCASSSPRRSSNQPQHFGDGTRLSIL.

A word on this clone: At the DNA level, this CDR3 is encoded by other sequences in the same sample as well. The chain couples TRBV19 to TRBJ2-3, with no clear D. Germline CDR1 and CDR2: LNHDA and SQIVND (reference sequence). V dropped 1 base and J dropped 6 bases, with 8 bases sitting between them. The CDR3 runs to 13 residues. CDR3 loop: CASSIVGSDTQYF. CDR3 sequence (DNA): TGTGCCAGTAGTATAGTTGGGTCCGATACGCAGTATTTT. Supplemented by reference TRBV19 and TRBJ2-3, the full variable domain reads DGGITQSPKYLFRKEGQNVTLSCEQNLNHDAMYWYRQDPGQGLRLIYYSQIVNDFQKGDIAEGYSVSREKKESFPLTVTSAQKNPTAFYLCASSIVGSDTQYFGPGTRLTVL.

The genes are TRBV27 and TRBJ2-2; D is uncertain. CDR3 length: 14 amino acids. The germline CDR1 and CDR2 sequences are MNHEY and SMNVEV (reference sequence). The V end was cut by 4 bases, the J end by 0 bases, with 6 bases between. The CDR3 sequence: CASSWVSNTGELFF. The DNA for the CDR3 is TGTGCCAGCAGTTGGGTCTCGAACACCGGGGAGCTGTTTTTT.

The chain has TRBV7-6 and TRBJ2-7; no firm D call. Per the germline V gene, CDR1 is SGHVS and CDR2 is FNYEAQ. V gave up 1 base and J gave up 7 bases, with 11 bases separating them. There are 13 residues in the CDR3. Here the CDR3 reads CASSLDNPLEQYF. The CDR3 DNA sequence: TGTGCCAGCAGCTTAGATAACCCCTTGGAGCAGTACTTC.

The J gene is TRBJ1-1, the V gene TRBV10-1; perhaps TRBD1 as D (5 bases). Germline CDR1 WNHNN, CDR2 SYGVQD (reference sequence). This CDR3 is 11 amino acids long. The V end lost 8 bases, the J end lost 7 bases, and 11 bases lay between the germline ends. In DNA, the CDR3 is TGCGCCAGCGGGGACGGGGTTGAAGCTTTCTTT. Translating gives CASGDGVEAFF.

The chain uses TRBV4-1 and TRBJ2-7, with a possible D match to TRBD2 (5 bases). In germline, CDR1 is MGHRA, CDR2 YSYEKL. The CDR3 runs 15 residues. V shed 0 bases and J shed 3 bases, with 12 bases lying between them. The CDR3 reads CASSQDSAAYYEQYF. CDR3 sequence (DNA): TGCGCCAGCAGCCAAGATTCAGCGGCCTACTACGAGCAGTACTTC.

The chain carries TRBV2 and TRBJ1-1; a possible D gene is TRBD1 (6 bases). V was clipped by 6 bases and J by 8 bases, with 13 bases between them. The germline V gene encodes CDR1 SNHLY and CDR2 FYNNEI. The CDR3 is made up of 12 amino acids. Written as DNA, the CDR3 is TGTGCCAGCAGAGATACCGGGACAGAAGCTTTCTTT. Translating it yields CASRDTGTEAFF.

To note about this clone: This same CDR3 is encoded by further DNA sequences in the sample. The chain is built from TRBV27 and TRBJ2-7; TRBD2 matches at 8 bases. CDR1 and CDR2 (germline): MNHEY, SMNVEV (reference sequence). The CDR3 covers 13 residues. J lost 6 bases, V lost 5 bases, and 6 bases had no gene match. This chain's CDR3 is CASSPRGGREQYF. CDR3 nucleotide sequence: TGTGCCAGCAGTCCCCGGGGGGGTCGCGAGCAGTACTTC.